A selection of T cell receptor beta chains follows, all from one sample in a study of blood T cell repertoires in COVID-19. Using immunoSEQ multiplex PCR, the repertoire was profiled, and TCRdb retains in-frame clones only, with some absent. The sample includes 100,000 to 150,000 clones, about 85% of them seen just once. The sequenced sample was peripheral blood. The source is a man aged 40-50 years with active or convalescent COVID-19. The CDR3 runs from the conserved cysteine through the conserved F or W. The order of the fields is CDR3 DNA, CDR3 protein, D gene, J gene, clone size, V gene. D genes are given only for firm matches. Not all rows give a size; the values are once, few, many and, for expanded clones, a class.

TGTGCCAGCAAGACGGGGAAAGATCAGCCCCAGCATTTT	CASKTGKDQPQHF	.	TRBJ1-5	few	TRBV6-6
TGTGCCTGGAGTGGGACAGGGACTTACGAGCAGTACTTC	CAWSGTGTYEQYF	TRBD1	TRBJ2-7	once	TRBV30
TGCGCCAGCAGCTTGGGGACAGGCCGCTCTGGGGCCAACGTCCTGACTTTC	CASSLGTGRSGANVLTF	TRBD1	TRBJ2-6	.	TRBV5-1
TGTGCCAGCAGCGTAGCCCCGGACAGGGAGGTTGAGCAGTTCTTC	CASSVAPDREVEQFF	TRBD1	TRBJ2-1	.	TRBV9
TGCGCCAGCAGCCAAGATCAGGCCAGGGTCGTAGGTTCACCCCTCCACTTT	CASSQDQARVVGSPLHF	.	TRBJ1-6	.	TRBV4-1
TGTGCCAGCAGTTACTCGATCACAGGGAGGGAAGGCTACACCTTC	CASSYSITGREGYTF	.	TRBJ1-2	once	TRBV6-6
TGTGCCAGCAGTTATGGGACAGGGACCCGCAATCAGCCCCAGCATTTT	CASSYGTGTRNQPQHF	TRBD1	TRBJ1-5	.	TRBV6-2/TRBV6-3
TGTGCCACCGGGTCCCCTAGCGCCGCCTGGGAGACCCAGTACTTC	CATGSPSAAWETQYF	.	TRBJ2-5	once	TRBV15
TGTGCCACGGCGGAGAGGCGGAGGAGCAACACTGAAGCTTTCTTT	CATAERRRSNTEAFF	.	TRBJ1-1	once	TRBV19
TGTGCCAGCAGTTACGAGGGCGGGGACACAGATACGCAGTATTTT	CASSYEGGDTDTQYF	.	TRBJ2-3	.	TRBV6-5
TGTGCCAGCAGCTTGACAGGGGCGACAGATACGCAGTATTTT	CASSLTGATDTQYF	TRBD1	TRBJ2-3	.	TRBV11-3
TGTGCCAGCAGCGCTGGGTGGGGACTAGCCCTCAATGAGCAGTTCTTC	CASSAGWGLALNEQFF	TRBD2	TRBJ2-1	.	TRBV7-9
TGTGCCAGCTCACCAGACTACCAAGAGACCCAGTACTTC	CASSPDYQETQYF	.	TRBJ2-5	.	TRBV18
TGTGCCAGCAGCTTTGGACAGGGAAGAGGGCAGCCCCAGCATTTT	CASSFGQGRGQPQHF	TRBD1	TRBJ1-5	.	TRBV11-3
TGTGCCAGCAGTTCCCCGTGGCCCCAGCATTTT	CASSSPWPQHF	.	TRBJ1-5	.	TRBV27
TGTGCCAGCAGTTTGCAGCAGGGAGGGGATACGCAGTATTTT	CASSLQQGGDTQYF	TRBD2	TRBJ2-3	.	TRBV27
TGTGCCAGCAGCAAAAAGGGGGTTACAAATGAAAAACTGTTTTTT	CASSKKGVTNEKLFF	.	TRBJ1-4	.	TRBV14
TGTGCCAGCAGTGAAGTAGGCAGGGGGGAGCAGTACTTC	CASSEVGRGEQYF	TRBD1	TRBJ2-7	.	TRBV6-1
TGTGCCAGCAGCCCCGGGACAGGAGCAACTAATGAAAAACTGTTTTTT	CASSPGTGATNEKLFF	TRBD1	TRBJ1-4	.	TRBV7-9
TGTGCCAGCAGCGTAGGGACAGCGACCGGGGAGCTGTTTTTT	CASSVGTATGELFF	.	TRBJ2-2	.	TRBV9
TGTGCCAGCAGCCAAGTCCCTTTCTCTGGAAACACCATATATTTT	CASSQVPFSGNTIYF	.	TRBJ1-3	.	TRBV14
TGCGCCAGCAGCTTGGCAGGGGCTAGGGATGGCTACACCTTC	CASSLAGARDGYTF	.	TRBJ1-2	few	TRBV5-1
TGTGCCAGCAGCCCCCTAGCGGGGACTACCGGGGAGCTGTTTTTT	CASSPLAGTTGELFF	TRBD2	TRBJ2-2	.	TRBV7-3
TGTGCCAGCAGTACAGGTCTCTCCTACAATGAGCAGTTCTTC	CASSTGLSYNEQFF	.	TRBJ2-1	.	TRBV6-5
TGTGCCAGCAGCCCTACGCTGACTAGCGGGGGGGCAAGCTTC	CASSPTLTSGGASF	TRBD2	TRBJ2-7	.	TRBV7-9
TGCGCCAGCAGCTCGCCGGGACTAGCGAAAAACAATGAGCAGTTCTTC	CASSSPGLAKNNEQFF	TRBD2	TRBJ2-1	once	TRBV5-1
TGTGCCAGCAGCCAAGAACTAGCGGGGGGGTCGTCCTACGAGCAGTACTTC	CASSQELAGGSSYEQYF	TRBD2	TRBJ2-7	few	TRBV4-2
TGTGCCAGCAGACCCCAGGGGTCTGGGGCCAACGTCCTGACTTTC	CASRPQGSGANVLTF	.	TRBJ2-6	.	TRBV7-9
TGCGCCAGCAGCCTCCAGGGGAGCTTGACAGATACGCAGTATTTT	CASSLQGSLTDTQYF	.	TRBJ2-3	.	TRBV5-1
TGTGCCAGCAGCCTAGATGGGACAGATAGCAATCAGCCCCAGCATTTT	CASSLDGTDSNQPQHF	TRBD1	TRBJ1-5	.	TRBV7-2
TGTGCCAGCAGCTTAGTGGCGGGGGACCTCACAGATACGCAGTATTTT	CASSLVAGDLTDTQYF	TRBD2	TRBJ2-3	.	TRBV11-2
TGTGCCAGCTCACCCCAGAACGAGCAGTACTTC	CASSPQNEQYF	.	TRBJ2-7	.	TRBV18
TGTGCCAGCTCACCACCGGGACTAGCGGGGGGCCAAGGGGAGCAGTACTTC	CASSPPGLAGGQGEQYF	TRBD2	TRBJ2-7	.	TRBV18
TGCGCCAGCAGCCAATCGGACAGTTACTATGGCTACACCTTC	CASSQSDSYYGYTF	.	TRBJ1-2	.	TRBV4-3
TGTGCCATCAAGGGGGGACAGGTTAACCCTGAAGCTTTCTTT	CAIKGGQVNPEAFF	TRBD1	TRBJ1-1	.	TRBV10-3
TGTGCCAGCAGCCCAGTGGGACTAGCGGGGGTCGCCGGGGAGCTGTTTTTT	CASSPVGLAGVAGELFF	TRBD2	TRBJ2-2	.	TRBV11-2
TGTGCCAGCAGCGCCACAGGGGGGACCCTCTCTGGAAACACCATATATTTT	CASSATGGTLSGNTIYF	TRBD1	TRBJ1-3	.	TRBV9
TGTGCCAGCAGCCGACAGGGGATAGGGGCAGATACGCAGTATTTT	CASSRQGIGADTQYF	TRBD1	TRBJ2-3	few	TRBV9
TGTGCCACCGGGGGGACGGGCCAGTACTTC	CATGGTGQYF	.	TRBJ2-5	.	TRBV24-1
TGTGCCAGTAGTACCCAGGGAACAACTAATGAAAAACTGTTTTTT	CASSTQGTTNEKLFF	.	TRBJ1-4	.	TRBV19
TGTGCCAGCAGCCCTCTCTCCCCTAGCGGCAGATATGGCTACACCTTC	CASSPLSPSGRYGYTF	.	TRBJ1-2	.	TRBV11-2
TGTGCCAGCAGTGAGAGGTGGGACAGGCCTCCCGAGCAGTACTTC	CASSERWDRPPEQYF	TRBD1	TRBJ2-7	many	TRBV25-1
TGTGCCAGTCGGGGTAGCGGGGGGGCCGAGAATGAGCAGTTCTTC	CASRGSGGAENEQFF	TRBD2	TRBJ2-1	once	TRBV7-2
TGCAGCGTCCTAGGAGGGGTGTCAAAGTCCAATCAAGGGACCCAGTACTTC	CSVLGGVSKSNQGTQYF	.	TRBJ2-5	once	TRBV29-1
TGTGCCAGCAGCGTAGTGTCAGCGGGGGGCGAGCAGTTCTTC	CASSVVSAGGEQFF	TRBD2	TRBJ2-1	.	TRBV9
TGCAGCGTGGCAGGACAGCTTAAGAACACTGAAGCTTTCTTT	CSVAGQLKNTEAFF	.	TRBJ1-1	.	TRBV29-1
TGTGCCAGCAGACCTACCCAATACCTTCTCACAGATACGCAGTATTTT	CASRPTQYLLTDTQYF	.	TRBJ2-3	.	TRBV5-6
TGTGCCACCAGTGATACCCGAGGGGGTTGGTATGAGCAGTTCTTC	CATSDTRGGWYEQFF	.	TRBJ2-1	.	TRBV24-1
TGTGCCAGCAGCGTACAGGGCTACGAGCAGTACTTC	CASSVQGYEQYF	.	TRBJ2-7	.	TRBV6-5
TGCAGCGCTGTGACAGGGGGGTATGAGCAGTTCTTC	CSAVTGGYEQFF	TRBD1	TRBJ2-1	.	TRBV29-1
TGTGCCAGCAGCTTGTCCGACAGGGTCGACTATGGCTACACCTTC	CASSLSDRVDYGYTF	TRBD1	TRBJ1-2	.	TRBV5-6
TGTGCCAGCGGCCCCAGGGGAACCGGGGAGCTGTTTTTT	CASGPRGTGELFF	.	TRBJ2-2	.	TRBV27
TGTGCCAGCAGCTTCGGGGAGGATGGCTACACCTTC	CASSFGEDGYTF	.	TRBJ1-2	.	TRBV7-9
TGTGCCAGCAGTCCCAGTGCCCCTTCACCCCTCCACTTT	CASSPSAPSPLHF	.	TRBJ1-6	few	TRBV6-5
TGTGCCAGCAGCTTGTTGCGGGGGGGGCCCCTAGCCAAAAACATTCAGTACTTC	CASSLLRGGPLAKNIQYF	TRBD2	TRBJ2-4	.	TRBV7-8
TGTGCCAGCTGCTCCCTTGGGACAGTAAATGAAAAACTGTTTTTT	CASCSLGTVNEKLFF	TRBD1	TRBJ1-4	.	TRBV2
TGTGCCAGCAGCCCGGGTTGGGATCAGCCCCAGCATTTT	CASSPGWDQPQHF	.	TRBJ1-5	.	TRBV3-1/TRBV3-2
TGTGCCACCGTTTTGAATAGCTACGCAGATACGCAGTATTTT	CATVLNSYADTQYF	.	TRBJ2-3	.	TRBV2
TGCGCCAGCAGCTTGGCCGGGACAGGGGGGTCCGGGGAGCTGTTTTTT	CASSLAGTGGSGELFF	TRBD1	TRBJ2-2	few	TRBV5-1